These T cell receptor beta chains were read from a single sample in a study of T-cell memory formation after mild COVID-19. A single record per CDR3 protein comes from TCRdb applying MiXCR to the 5' RACE reads. The sample lists a few hundred thousand distinct CDR3 sequences; around a quarter were seen once. The sample was PBMCs or a T cell subset sorted from them (not recorded which). All receptors come from an adult woman who had mild COVID-19 (a few samples of this study predate the infection). Cell type and time point are not known. Both conserved end residues are part of each CDR3. Clone size, where shown, is once, few, many, or a class for clones that have expanded.

>TRBJ2-7|.|TRBV10-3
CAISESGRGAVYEQYF
>TRBJ2-7|few|TRBV30
CAWSIRGGSYEQYF
>TRBJ2-7|few|TRBV29-1
CSVGTGAPYEQYF
>TRBJ2-3|.|TRBV24-1
CATSDGVFVSASTDTQYF
>TRBJ2-1|.|TRBV7-9
CASSLPFDEGNEQFF
>TRBJ1-2|.|TRBV4-2
CASSQDRDYGYTF
>TRBJ1-5|.|TRBV19
CASSIMGLDQPQHF
>TRBJ2-5|many|TRBV24-1
CATSDFLGQTQETQYF
>TRBJ1-1|few|TRBV7-2
CASSSIYDRTGRSLTEAFF
>TRBJ2-2|few|TRBV7-3
CASSLAGQGITGELFF
>TRBJ2-1|many|TRBV7-2
CASSFLNEQFF
>TRBJ2-1|few|TRBV20-1
CSARADDRLDYNEQFF
>TRBJ2-7|few|TRBV5-1
CASSLNAGTYEQYF
>TRBJ1-1|.|TRBV5-1
CASSLGDRATEAFF
>TRBJ2-3|.|TRBV7-3
CASSLQGQGTDTQYF
>TRBJ1-1|.|TRBV20-1
CSAKRTGMNTEAFF
>TRBJ1-4|.|TRBV20-1
CSASHRKNEKLFF
>TRBJ2-5|few|TRBV7-2
CASSLVRQGQETQYF
>TRBJ2-1|few|TRBV25-1
CASSTSLAGGYNEQFF
>TRBJ1-2|few|TRBV5-1
CASSETGTYGYTF
>TRBJ2-5|.|TRBV6-2/TRBV6-3
CASSYGPIKETQYF
>TRBJ1-6|.|TRBV9
CASSVAVGNSPLHF
>TRBJ2-2|.|TRBV20-1
CSASIFGQPNTGELFF
>TRBJ2-1|.|TRBV15
CATSRGPAGGGNEQFF
>TRBJ2-3|.|TRBV4-3
CASSQGIGTGRTDTQYF
>TRBJ2-1|.|TRBV12-3/TRBV12-4
CASSPQPRDNEQFF
>TRBJ2-7|.|TRBV5-1
CASWAGGGSYEQYF
>TRBJ2-7|.|TRBV24-1
CATSDLDRYEQYF
>TRBJ2-5|few|TRBV5-5
CASSLDVWSETQYF
>TRBJ2-3|many|TRBV5-1
CASSPSGTDTQYF
>TRBJ2-5|few|TRBV7-2
CASSLQGPGGYQETQYF
>TRBJ2-3|few|TRBV24-1
CATSDFRGPNTDTQYF
>TRBJ2-7|.|TRBV20-1
CSARGRVDEQYF
>TRBJ2-4|few|TRBV7-9
CASSLAAAKNIQYF
>TRBJ2-1|few|TRBV5-4
CASSLGQREDNEQFF
>TRBJ2-7|.|TRBV11-3
CASSLVLDAGGQYF
>TRBJ2-2|.|TRBV7-9
CASSRERLRAGELFF
>TRBJ2-7|few|TRBV21-1
CASSKRGRGEQYF
>TRBJ1-4|.|TRBV4-1
CASSQKSSDRGNEKLFF
>TRBJ2-7|few|TRBV11-3
CASSSRTGGVEQYF
>TRBJ2-1|many|TRBV30
CAWNWRDEQFF
>TRBJ1-5|.|TRBV12-3/TRBV12-4
CASSSGDRDPNSNQPQHF
>TRBJ1-5|.|TRBV3-1
CASSQNPNQPQHF
>TRBJ1-5|.|TRBV19
CASSMRGQGGQPQHF
>TRBJ1-1|.|TRBV18
CASSPAGSGTEAFF
>TRBJ1-1|.|TRBV4-1
CASSRVVHRVAYTEAFF
>TRBJ1-5|.|TRBV6-6
CASSDRNSNQPQHF
>TRBJ2-1|few|TRBV12-3/TRBV12-4
CASSLGDRHYNEQFF
>TRBJ2-1|.|TRBV6-5
CASSTLFNNEQFF
>TRBJ2-7|few|TRBV5-5
CASSLAIDSSYEQYF
>TRBJ1-6|.|TRBV7-2
CASSLEVAGYASPLHF
>TRBJ2-1|.|TRBV4-2
CASSQVEGHPNNEQFF
>TRBJ2-1|.|TRBV20-1
CSAPDREVDEQFF
>TRBJ1-5|.|TRBV4-1
CASSQDGRGESNQPQHF
>TRBJ2-2|many|TRBV27
CASRHLGQGFTGELFF
>TRBJ2-7|.|TRBV27
CASSAGGSYEQYF
>TRBJ2-1|.|TRBV7-6
CASRDYNYNEQFF
>TRBJ2-7|few|TRBV29-1
CSVSGGETYEQYF
>TRBJ2-1|.|TRBV6-5
CASSPGALSYNEQFF